This T cell receptor (beta chain) was documented in a study of control samples from healthy donors and cancer patients. TCRdb keeps only in-frame clones here, not all; method: immunoSEQ multiplex PCR. The sample holds 190,000 or so clones, around 93% seen once. Sequencing was done on a sample of blood. This clonotype was obtained from a young man in good health.

The CDR3 DNA follows: TGTGCCAGCAGCACACAGACAGGGATTAGAACAGATACGCAGTATTTT. Amino acid sequence: CASSTQTGIRTDTQYF. This chain links TRBV7-9 with TRBJ2-3, with 7 nucleotides matching TRBD1. This CDR3 is 16 amino acids long. Germline V gives CDR1 SEHNR, CDR2 FQNEAQ (reference sequence). V dropped 5 bases and J dropped 3; count of bases not matched to a gene: 11. Variable domain in full (rest from reference TRBV7-9 and TRBJ2-3): DTGVSQNPRHKITKRGQNVTFRCDPISEHNRLYWYRQTLGQGPEFLTYFQNEAQLEKSRLLSDRFSAERPKGSFSTLEIQRTEQGDSAMYLCASSTQTGIRTDTQYFGPGTRLTVL.